Following are 22 T cell receptor beta chains from one sample sequenced in a study of T cells in Graves' hyperthyroidism and ophthalmopathy. The TCR beta CDR3 regions underwent amplification using RNA transcripts as the source. A first-round RT-PCR of the TCR CDR3 used the HTBI primer set. A single record per CDR3 protein comes from TCRdb applying MiXCR to the multiplex PCR reads. The sample has hundreds of thousands of distinct CDR3 sequences; 16% are singletons. Sequencing was carried out using blood. The receptors stem from a woman aged 18-35 years with Graves' hyperthyroidism.

Details on this clonotype: Given a much more abundant clone one base away, this may be a read error. The J gene is TRBJ2-7, the V gene TRBV6-2 or TRBV6-3; TRBD2 matches 15 bases. J gave up 7 bases and V 2 bases, and 15 bases lay outside the gene matches. This CDR3 is 19 amino acids long. Germline CDR1 reads MNHEY; CDR2 reads SVGEGT. The CDR3 is CASSYSHRTSGRAFYEQYF. The CDR3 DNA is TGTGCCAGCAGTTACAGCCATCGGACTAGCGGGAGGGCCTTCTATGAGCAGTACTTC.

This clonotype was picked up many times. The CDR3 reads CASSLATGGKGETQYF. DNA for the CDR3: TGCGCCAGCAGCTTGGCGACAGGGGGAAAGGGAGAGACCCAGTACTTC. The chain employs TRBV5-1 and TRBJ2-5; 9 bases align to TRBD1. After removal of 0 bases from V and 4 bases from J, the junction contained 7 bases not matched to a gene. This CDR3 comprises 16 residues. Germline CDR1 reads SGHRS; CDR2 reads YFSETQ.

The chain employs TRBV27 and TRBJ2-1; 7 bases are a match to TRBD2. This CDR3 contains 13 residues. Germline CDR1 MNHEY, CDR2 SMNVEV (reference sequence). Trimming at V came to 6 bases and at J to 6 bases, leaving 5 bases not matched to a gene. The CDR3 loop reads CASRGRGFNEQFF. The CDR3 DNA sequence: TGTGCCAGCAGAGGGAGGGGATTCAATGAGCAGTTCTTC.

This sequence joins TRBV12-3 or TRBV12-4 and TRBJ2-6, with no clear D. V dropped 7 bases and J dropped 6 bases, with 1 base sitting between them. This CDR3 has 10 residues. CDR3 nucleotides: TGTGCCAGCAAGGCCAACGTCCTGACTTTC. Its protein product is CASKANVLTF.

V and J are TRBV6-2 or TRBV6-3 and TRBJ2-3; a possible D gene is TRBD2 (6 bases). Germline V gene data show CDR1 as MNHEY and CDR2 as SVGEGT. This CDR3 has 14 amino acids. V was shortened by 4 bases and J by 4 bases, with 12 bases between the two germline ends. The CDR3 here is CASSFTSSADTQYF. The CDR3 coding sequence is TGTGCCAGCAGTTTCACTAGCAGTGCAGATACGCAGTATTTT.

This clonotype is a singleton in its sample. The chain links TRBV28 to TRBJ1-5, with D tentatively TRBD1 (5 bases). V lost 4 bases and J lost 7, with 17 bases in between. CDR3 length: 15 residues. The germline CDR1 and CDR2 sequences are MDHEN and SYDVKM. The CDR3 region is CASSSGQQGQQPQHF. CDR3 nucleotides: TGTGCCAGCAGTTCAGGTCAGCAGGGCCAACAGCCCCAGCATTTT.

This clonotype occurred a few times. V gene TRBV7-9 combines with J gene TRBJ2-2; 8 bases align to TRBD1. Germline V gives CDR1 SEHNR, CDR2 FQNEAQ (reference sequence). The junction had 7 bases not matched to a gene; V was cut back by 6 bases and J by 4 bases. This CDR3 is 15 amino acids long. DNA for the CDR3: TGTGCCAGCAGTCGACAGGGGCCGGGCACCGGGGAGCTGTTTTTT. It is translated as CASSRQGPGTGELFF.

The chain uses TRBV13 and TRBJ2-7; D remains unclear. The CDR3 length is 18 residues. V shed 0 bases and J shed 0 bases, with 18 bases lying between them. Germline CDR1 reads PRHDT; CDR2 reads FYEKMQ (reference sequence). The CDR3 loop reads CASSLGRRLSLSSYEQYF. The CDR3 DNA reads TGTGCCAGCAGCTTAGGGAGGAGACTTTCCTTAAGCTCCTACGAGCAGTACTTC.

The CDR3 DNA reads TGTGCCAGCAGTCCCCCCGCTGGGCGGAGCTCCTACAATGAGCAGTTCTTC. It is translated as CASSPPAGRSSYNEQFF. The chain employs TRBV28 and TRBJ2-1; D not resolved. The length of the CDR3 is 17 residues. Trimming removed 5 bases from V and 0 bases from J, with 17 bases in between. Germline lookup yields CDR1 MDHEN and CDR2 SYDVKM.

There are a few counts of this clonotype. V usage is TRBV2 and J usage is TRBJ2-2, with no clear D. Germline V gene sequence: CDR1 SNHLY, CDR2 FYNNEI. Deletions cut 5 bases from V and 1 base from J, with 11 bases between. The CDR3 length is 15 residues. CDR3: CASSLQTRNTGELFF. The CDR3 DNA is TGTGCCAGCAGTTTACAGACCCGGAACACCGGGGAGCTGTTTTTT. The whole variable domain, filled in from reference TRBV2 and TRBJ2-2, reads EPEVTQTPSHQVTQMGQEVILRCVPISNHLYFYWYRQILGQKVEFLVSFYNNEISEKSEIFDDQFSVERPDGSNFTLKIRSTKLEDSAMYFCASSLQTRNTGELFFGEGSRLTVL.

This clonotype occurred many times. CDR3 residues: CASSPGHQETQYF. Written as DNA, the CDR3 is TGTGCCAGCAGCCCGGGACACCAAGAGACCCAGTACTTC. V and J are TRBV3-1 and TRBJ2-5; D may match TRBD1 or TRBD2 (5 bases each). The CDR3 extends over 13 amino acids. The V gene lost 4 bases and the J gene lost 0 bases, with 6 bases spanning the gap. Germline-derived CDR1 and CDR2 are LGHDT and YNNKEL (reference sequence).

Comment on this clonotype: A much bigger clone sits one base away, suggesting this may be a read error. The rearrangement joins TRBV30 to TRBJ2-6; weak D call: TRBD1 (5 bases). The CDR3 is made up of 14 amino acids. CDR1 is GTSNPN and CDR2 is SVGIG in the germline V gene (reference sequence). The CDR3 bases are TGTGCCTGGAGGGGTCCCTCTGGGGCCAACGTCCGGACTTTC. Encoded protein: CAWRGPSGANVRTF. Looking up the rest from reference TRBV30 and TRBJ2-6 gives the full variable domain: SQTIHQWPATLVQPVGSPLSLECTVEGTSNPNLYWYRQAAGRGLQLLFYSVGIGQISSEVPQNLSASRPQDRQFILSSKKLLLSDSGFYLCAWRGPSGANVRTFGAGSRLTVL.

This chain connects TRBV25-1 to TRBJ2-7; D possibly corresponds to TRBD1 (5 bases). Trimming removed 2 bases from V and 1 base from J, with 9 bases in between. The germline CDR1 and CDR2 sequences are MGHDK and SYGVNS. The CDR3 extends over 14 amino acids. CDR3 protein: CASSEADKSYEQYF. Here the CDR3 DNA reads TGTGCCAGCAGTGAAGCGGACAAGTCCTACGAGCAGTACTTC.

The V gene is TRBV2, the J gene TRBJ2-7; 7 bases are a match to TRBD2. V shed 11 bases, J shed 5 bases, and the junction held 9 bases outside the gene matches. Germline CDR1 reads SNHLY; CDR2 reads FYNNEI. The CDR3 totals 12 residues. Written as DNA, the CDR3 is TGTGCCGGCCTTGCGGGAGACGACGAGCAGTACTTC. Protein product: CAGLAGDDEQYF.

The chain employs TRBV18 and TRBJ2-7; maybe TRBD2 (5 bases). V shed 4 bases and J shed 5 bases, with 12 bases lying between them. This CDR3 comprises 13 residues. The germline CDR1 and CDR2 sequences are KGHSH and LQKENI. DNA for the CDR3: TGTGCCAGCTCACAACTCGCGGAGGACGAGCAGTACTTC. Its translation is CASSQLAEDEQYF.

This clonotype was observed at least ten times. V usage is TRBV5-1 and J usage is TRBJ2-3; maybe TRBD1 (5 bases). The V and J ends lost 0 bases and 1 base respectively, with 12 bases between them. The germline V gene encodes CDR1 SGHRS and CDR2 YFSETQ. This CDR3 is built from 16 residues. DNA for the CDR3: TGCGCCAGCAGCTTGGTGGCACCAGGGCGCACAGATACGCAGTATTTT. Translation gives CASSLVAPGRTDTQYF.

In its sample, this clonotype was seen a few times. This rearrangement joins TRBV19 to TRBJ2-2; D not certain. Trimming left V 6 bases short and J 6 bases short, with 11 bases between. Germline V gene data show CDR1 as LNHDA and CDR2 as SQIVND (reference sequence). The CDR3 covers 13 residues. The CDR3 here is CASSPAVPGELFF. The CDR3, as DNA: TGTGCCAGTAGCCCCGCGGTCCCCGGGGAGCTGTTTTTT.

This clonotype has just a few counts. The rearrangement joins TRBV3-1 to TRBJ2-1; D might be TRBD1 or TRBD2, each matching 5 bases. The CDR3 loop spans 14 amino acids. Germline lookup yields CDR1 LGHDT and CDR2 YNNKEL (reference sequence). V shed 2 bases and J shed 5 bases, with 10 bases lying between them. The CDR3 bases are TGTGCCAGCAGCCAACGAGGGGCCAACAATGAGCAGTTCTTC. It translates to CASSQRGANNEQFF.

This clonotype occurred many times. The CDR3 region has the DNA TGTGCCCGATTAGGACCAGATGAAAAACTGTTTTTT. This sequence encodes CARLGPDEKLFF. The rearrangement joins TRBV2 to TRBJ1-4; no definite D call. V lost 11 bases to trimming and J lost 6 bases, with 13 bases between them. The CDR3 has 12 amino acids. Germline CDR1 is SNHLY and CDR2 is FYNNEI.

This clonotype appeared many times. The CDR3 coding sequence is TGCAGTGCTCTTCGACAGGCCAGCAATCAGCCCCAGCATTTT. Protein sequence: CSALRQASNQPQHF. The chain has TRBV20-1 and TRBJ1-5, with a possible D match to TRBD1 (6 bases). Trimming took off 5 bases at V and 1 base at J, with 12 bases between the two ends. Germline CDR1 and CDR2: DFQATT and SNEGSKA (reference sequence). This CDR3 spans 14 amino acids.

The sample holds a few counts of this clonotype. Mismatch with germline at one junction end may stem from a read error. This sequence joins TRBV2 and TRBJ2-7; TRBD1 might be the D (6 bases). The CDR3 spans 13 residues. CDR1 is SNHLY and CDR2 is FYNNEI in the germline V gene. The CDR3 DNA is TGTGCCAGCAGTAAAGGACAGCCCTACCAGCAGTACTTC. This codes for CASSKGQPYQQYF. Based on the CDR3 plus reference TRBV2 and TRBJ2-7, the full variable domain is EPEVTQTPSHQVTQMGQEVILRCVPISNHLYFYWYRQILGQKVEFLVSFYNNEISEKSEIFDDQFSVERPDGSNFTLKIRSTKLEDSAMYFCASSKGQPYQQYFGPGTRLTVT.

The table lists this clonotype with many counts. This chain connects TRBV20-1 to TRBJ2-1; 9 nucleotides align to TRBD2. Germline assignment: CDR1 DFQATT and CDR2 SNEGSKA (reference sequence). This CDR3 region has 14 residues. The ends lost 6 bases at V and 0 bases at J; junction bases unmatched: 3. Written as DNA, the CDR3 is TGCAGTGCCAATAGCGGGAGCTCCTACAATGAGCAGTTCTTC. Translating gives CSANSGSSYNEQFF.